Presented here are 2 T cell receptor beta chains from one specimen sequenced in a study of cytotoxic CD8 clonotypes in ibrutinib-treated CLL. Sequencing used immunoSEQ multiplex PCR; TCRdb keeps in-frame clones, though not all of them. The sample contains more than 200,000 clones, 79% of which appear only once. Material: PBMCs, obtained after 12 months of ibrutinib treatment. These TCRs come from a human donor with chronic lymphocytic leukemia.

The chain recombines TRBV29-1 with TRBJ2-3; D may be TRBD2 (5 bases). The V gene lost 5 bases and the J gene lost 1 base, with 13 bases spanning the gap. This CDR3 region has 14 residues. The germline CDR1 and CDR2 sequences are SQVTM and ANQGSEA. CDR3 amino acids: CSVRRQEGTDTQYF. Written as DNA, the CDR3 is TGCAGCGTTAGGAGGCAGGAAGGCACAGATACGCAGTATTTT.

The CDR3 sequence is CASSESNTDAEQFF. The CDR3 bases are TGTGCCAGCAGTGAATCCAACACTGACGCTGAGCAGTTCTTC. The genes are TRBV25-1 and TRBJ2-1; no firm D call. Germline loops: CDR1 MGHDK, CDR2 SYGVNS. V lost 1 base and J lost 9, with 13 bases in between. There are 14 residues in the CDR3.